This TCR beta chain derives from a study of control samples from healthy donors and cancer patients (dated by TCRdb to about 2020). The library was generated by the immunoSEQ multiplex PCR assay. The source is immuneACCESS, and TCRdb retained only in-frame sequences with V and J called. Part of the clones is not carried over; for the studies checked, unresolved V genes explain less than half of this, and the remainder is unexplained. The sample table holds roughly 190,000 clones, of which roughly 91% were seen once. Of the sample, approximately 1.4% is held by the ten largest clones. Its CDR3 holds 12 amino acids, cysteine through phenylalanine. Kept here is only the CDR3 DNA, which spans 36 bases and is read in frame from base 1. Regarding this clone: The antigen it recognizes is unknown. Base qualities are not recorded, but no much larger clone differs from it by a single base.

The chain uses TRBV12-1 and TRBJ1-1; the D call TRBD1 from the table was never checked on the DNA. TRBV12-1 is deemed a pseudogene. The receptor was isolated from a woman aged 25 to 39 in good health. Specimen: blood. This receptor has the CDR3 CASSFGTDEAFF. The nucleotide sequence is TGTGCCAGCAGCTTTGGTACAGATGAAGCTTTCTTT.